A selection of T cell receptor beta chains follows, all from one sample in a study of blood T cell repertoires in COVID-19. Profiling relied on immunoSEQ multiplex PCR, and the TCRdb table lists in-frame clones only, not all of them. The table records approximately 22,000 clones, around four fifths of them present only once. Input material: peripheral blood. The receptors here all came from a human donor in a cohort sampled during active COVID-19. CDR3s include the opening cysteine and the closing phenylalanine or tryptophan. A D gene is named only where the DNA matches it firmly. Not every row has a clone size; where given, it reads once, few, many or a size class.

.	.	16	TRBV9	TRBJ2-2	CASSVFEGANTGELFF	TGTGCCAGCAGCGTATTCGAGGGTGCGAACACCGGGGAGCTGTTTTTT
.	.	13	TRBV7-9	TRBJ1-1	CASSRVGPGEAFF	TGTGCCAGCAGCCGGGTGGGGCCGGGTGAAGCTTTCTTT
TRBD1	.	19	TRBV27	TRBJ2-7	CASSSWTGGFLAGFYEQYF	TGTGCCAGCAGTTCCTGGACAGGGGGCTTTTTAGCGGGGTTCTACGAGCAGTACTTC
TRBD1	.	13	TRBV19	TRBJ2-7	CATTGGLGGEQYF	TGTGCCACCACAGGGGGTCTCGGCGGCGAGCAGTACTTC
.	.	14	TRBV5-8	TRBJ1-1	CASSWSTGNTEAFF	TGTGCCAGCAGCTGGTCGACAGGGAACACTGAAGCTTTCTTT
TRBD2	once	17	TRBV9	TRBJ2-1	CASSGGTSGSSYNEQFF	TGTGCCAGCAGCGGAGGGACTAGCGGAAGCTCCTACAATGAGCAGTTCTTC
TRBD1	.	18	TRBV4-1	TRBJ2-7	CASSQVPGQGAVFYEQYF	TGCGCCAGCAGCCAAGTTCCAGGACAGGGGGCCGTATTTTACGAGCAGTACTTC
.	once	16	TRBV24-1	TRBJ2-1	CATSDPSASSYNEQFF	TGTGCCACCAGTGACCCCTCTGCTAGCTCCTACAATGAGCAGTTCTTC
TRBD1	.	15	TRBV7-2	TRBJ2-1	CASSFRTGSYNEQFF	TGTGCCAGCAGTTTCCGGACAGGCTCCTACAATGAGCAGTTCTTC
TRBD2	.	13	TRBV5-6	TRBJ2-1	CASSGGTSFEQFF	TGTGCCAGCAGCGGGGGGACTAGTTTTGAGCAGTTCTTC
.	.	16	TRBV3-1/TRBV3-2	TRBJ2-7	CASSRSRSALSYEQYF	TGTGCCAGCAGCCGATCGCGGAGCGCCCTCTCCTACGAGCAGTACTTC
TRBD1	.	15	TRBV2	TRBJ1-1	CASRSDRTMNTEAFF	TGTGCCAGCAGATCGGACAGGACCATGAACACTGAAGCTTTCTTT
.	once	14	TRBV5-1	TRBJ2-5	CASRDGLFQETQYF	TGCGCCAGCAGGGACGGACTGTTCCAAGAGACCCAGTACTTC
TRBD1	.	16	TRBV24-1	TRBJ1-2	CATSDPRTGRGDVYTF	TGTGCCACCAGTGACCCCCGGACAGGGAGGGGGGACGTCTACACCTTC
.	once	16	TRBV7-3	TRBJ2-2	CASSLGISGFTGELFF	TGTGCCAGCAGCTTAGGGATCTCAGGGTTTACCGGGGAGCTGTTTTTT
TRBD1	.	14	TRBV30	TRBJ2-1	CAWSLGTGYNEQFF	TGTGCCTGGAGCCTCGGGACAGGGTACAATGAGCAGTTCTTC
TRBD2	.	17	TRBV7-2	TRBJ2-3	CASSLVVSGGYTDTQYF	TGTGCCAGCAGCTTAGTAGTCAGCGGGGGATACACAGATACGCAGTATTTT